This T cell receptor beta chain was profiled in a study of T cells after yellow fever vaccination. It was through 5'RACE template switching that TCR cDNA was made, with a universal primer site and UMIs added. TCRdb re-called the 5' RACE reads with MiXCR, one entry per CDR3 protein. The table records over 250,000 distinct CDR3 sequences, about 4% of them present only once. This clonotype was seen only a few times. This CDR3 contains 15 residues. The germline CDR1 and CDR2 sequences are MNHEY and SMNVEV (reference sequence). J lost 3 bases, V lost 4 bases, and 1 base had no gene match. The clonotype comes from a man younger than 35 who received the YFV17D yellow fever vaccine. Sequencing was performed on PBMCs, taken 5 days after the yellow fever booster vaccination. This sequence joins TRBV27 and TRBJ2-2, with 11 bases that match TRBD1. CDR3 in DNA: TGTGCCAGCAGTTCGGGACAGGGGGACACCGGGGAGCTGTTTTTT. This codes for CASSSGQGDTGELFF.